One and the same sample provided the 16 T cell receptor beta chains below, sequenced in a study of blood T cell repertoires in COVID-19. Sequencing was performed with immunoSEQ multiplex PCR; in TCRdb, only in-frame clones are kept and a portion is missing. Here the sample spans under 95,000 clones, around four fifths being singletons. Material for sequencing was peripheral blood. Receptors originate from a man between 70 and 80 years old with acute or convalescent COVID-19.

This chain joins TRBV5-1 and TRBJ1-6, with a tentative D call TRBD1 (6 bases). The CDR3 consists of 16 residues. Germline V gene sequence: CDR1 SGHRS, CDR2 YFSETQ. The ends were cut back, 7 bases at V and 12 bases at J, with 26 bases in the middle. The CDR3 loop is CASCYGGAGARGPLHF. The CDR3 DNA follows: TGCGCCAGCTGTTATGGGGGAGCGGGGGCCAGGGGACCCCTCCACTTT.

The rearrangement uses TRBV3-1 (or the pseudogene TRBV3-2) and TRBJ1-1, with D hard to call. Trimming took off 4 bases at V and 1 base at J, with 13 bases between the two ends. Germline V lookup: CDR1 LGHDT, CDR2 YNNKEL (reference sequence). The CDR3 has 15 amino acids. CDR3 amino acids: CASSPYRGANTEAFF. The DNA for the CDR3 is TGTGCCAGCAGCCCCTATAGAGGTGCGAACACTGAAGCTTTCTTT.

The chain is built from TRBV21-1 and TRBJ1-2. TRBV21-1 is tagged as a pseudogene. The CDR3 has 17 residues. CDR3 bases: TGTGCCAGCAGCAAAGTTCTGGCCCGATATGAGGGCTATGGCTACACCTTC. It yields the protein CASSKVLARYEGYGYTF.

The CDR3: CASSLGPGGPNTGELFF. CDR3 sequence (DNA): TGTGCCAGCAGCTTGGGGCCGGGGGGGCCAAACACCGGGGAGCTGTTTTTT. The J gene is TRBJ2-2, the V gene TRBV5-6; 8 bases fit TRBD2. This CDR3 comprises 17 residues. Germline assignment: CDR1 SGHDT and CDR2 YYEEEE. V was pared by 0 bases and J by 2 bases, with 6 bases of the junction left unmatched.

The genes are TRBV7-9 and TRBJ1-4, with D perhaps TRBD1 (5 bases). CDR1 and CDR2 (germline): SEHNR, FQNEAQ (reference sequence). The CDR3 covers 14 residues. Between the trimmed V and J ends, which lost 4 bases and 4 bases, there was a span of 10 bases. CDR3 amino acids: CASSYIDSNEKLFF. CDR3 nucleotide sequence: TGTGCCAGCAGCTACATAGACAGTAATGAAAAACTGTTTTTT.

This clone was counted a single time. The chain recombines TRBV29-1 with TRBJ2-3; possible D gene TRBD1, 6 bases. The ends were cut back, 0 bases at V and 0 bases at J, with 10 bases in the middle. Germline V CDR1 and CDR2: SQVTM, ANQGSEA. The CDR3 runs to 15 residues. DNA for the CDR3: TGCAGCGTTGAAGACGGACAGACCAGCACAGATACGCAGTATTTT. Translating gives CSVEDGQTSTDTQYF.

CDR3 protein: CAISESDRANTEAFF. CDR3 DNA sequence: TGTGCCATCAGTGAGTCGGACAGGGCGAACACTGAAGCTTTCTTT. This chain connects TRBV10-3 to TRBJ1-1, with 8 bases matching TRBD1. Germline CDR1 reads ENHRY; CDR2 reads SYGVKD. The length of the CDR3 is 15 residues. J gave up 1 base and V 0 bases, and 1 base lay outside the gene matches.

The chain recombines TRBV10-1 with TRBJ2-7; maybe TRBD2 (5 bases). Germline CDR1 WNHNN, CDR2 SYGVQD (reference sequence). Trimming cost V 3 bases and J 2 bases, with 11 bases left between them. The CDR3 has 14 amino acids. The CDR3 sequence is CASSDGNKPYEQYV. The CDR3 DNA sequence: TGCGCCAGCAGTGACGGGAACAAACCCTACGAGCAGTACGTC.

The gene calls are TRBV19 and TRBJ2-2, with TRBD2 identical over 12 bases. The germline gives CDR1 LNHDA, CDR2 SQIVND (reference sequence). The CDR3 runs to 17 residues. V gave up 2 bases and J gave up 3 bases; unmatched junction bases: 4. CDR3 sequence (DNA): TGTGCCAGTAGTATACTAGCGGGGGGGTTGGACACCGGGGAGCTGTTTTTT. It specifies CASSILAGGLDTGELFF.

The chain employs TRBV19 and TRBJ2-3, with D tentatively TRBD2 (6 bases). Germline V gives CDR1 LNHDA, CDR2 SQIVND (reference sequence). V was clipped by 5 bases and J by 6 bases, with 9 bases between them. The CDR3 has 12 amino acids. DNA of the CDR3: TGTGCCAGTAGTCTAGCGTTGGATACGCAGTATTTT. Its translation is CASSLALDTQYF.

V gene TRBV3-1 (or the pseudogene TRBV3-2) combines with J gene TRBJ1-1; 8 nucleotides line up with TRBD1. The V gene's germline CDR1 is LGHDT and CDR2 YNNKEL (reference sequence). This CDR3 spans 17 amino acids. The J segment lost 1 base and the V segment lost 1 base, leaving 8 bases of the junction unmatched. The DNA of the CDR3 is TGTGCCAGCAGCCAAGCTCAAGTGGGGACAGGGAACACTGAAGCTTTCTTT. The encoded protein is CASSQAQVGTGNTEAFF.

This chain connects TRBV10-3 to TRBJ1-1, with D possibly matching TRBD1 (6 bases). The CDR3 is 12 residues long. With 6 bases removed from V and 3 bases from J, the gap between germline ends came to 8 bases. Germline V gene data show CDR1 as ENHRY and CDR2 as SYGVKD. Here the CDR3 reads CAIRGADTEAFF. CDR3 in DNA: TGTGCCATCAGGGGGGCGGACACTGAAGCTTTCTTT.

CDR3 region: CSASKNTEAFF. Here the CDR3 DNA reads TGCAGTGCTTCCAAGAACACTGAAGCTTTCTTT. The chain links TRBV20-1 to TRBJ1-1; D gene unclear. Trimming pared 5 bases from V and 1 base from J, leaving 5 bases between. The CDR3 totals 11 residues. Germline assignment: CDR1 DFQATT and CDR2 SNEGSKA (reference sequence).

V gene TRBV28 combines with J gene TRBJ1-1; no firm D call. V dropped 6 bases and J dropped 1 base, with 9 bases sitting between them. CDR1 MDHEN and CDR2 SYDVKM come from the germline V gene. The CDR3 is made up of 13 amino acids. CDR3 sequence: CASSWTANTEAFF. The CDR3 coding sequence is TGTGCCAGCAGCTGGACTGCGAACACTGAAGCTTTCTTT.

The rearrangement joins TRBV3-1 (or the pseudogene TRBV3-2) to TRBJ1-1; D uncertain. Deletions cut 4 bases from V and 1 base from J, with 13 bases between. The CDR3 covers 15 residues. The germline CDR1 and CDR2 sequences are LGHDT and YNNKEL (reference sequence). CDR3: CASSPLGQGNTEAFF. CDR3 bases: TGTGCCAGCAGCCCCCTGGGCCAAGGGAACACTGAAGCTTTCTTT.

The chain links TRBV5-1 to TRBJ2-2; 7 bases map to TRBD1. V gave up 0 bases and J gave up 1 base; unmatched junction bases: 3. From germline, CDR1 is SGHRS and CDR2 YFSETQ. The CDR3 totals 16 residues. Written as DNA, the CDR3 is TGCGCCAGCAGCTTGGAAGGGGGCCGGAACACCGGGGAGCTGTTTTTT. It codes for CASSLEGGRNTGELFF.